This T cell receptor beta chain was captured by sequencing in a study of identical twins. Study outcomes and limitations: Modelling approaches yielded underestimates of out-of-frame TCR alpha sharing between monozygotic twins. Zero-insertion results could be subject to partial confounding by invariant MAIT and iNKT cells.

No donor was unhealthy or non-Caucasian. The germline V and J ends were trimmed by 0 bases and 3 bases, with 18 bases remaining between them. CDR3 size: 18 residues. Germline V CDR1 and CDR2: SGHTA, FQGNSA. This clonotype was seen many times. Its antigen is currently unknown. TCRdb redid the calling of the 5' RACE reads with MiXCR, one entry per CDR3 protein. The sample carries about 340,000 distinct CDR3 sequences, 9% to 15% recorded once. This sample was also put to use in a study of yellow fever vaccine responses in identical twins.

Sequencing was performed on CD8+ T cells sorted from blood. This rearrangement joins TRBV7-2 to TRBJ2-1; no definite D call. This clonotype originated in a young woman in good health. The DNA of the CDR3 is TGTGCCAGCAGCTTAGCTCCCCCCACAGCTTCTTACTACAATGAGCAGTTCTTC. Translating it yields CASSLAPPTASYYNEQFF.